This T cell receptor beta chain was recorded in a study of Graves' ophthalmopathy and Graves' hyperthyroidism. RNA served as the template for amplifying TCR beta CDR3 regions. HTBI-primed RT-PCR formed the first round, and a multiplex PCR formed the second. TCRdb reprocessed the multiplex PCR reads via MiXCR and lists one record per CDR3 protein. This sample has 200,000 to 300,000 distinct CDR3 sequences, with around 50% found just once. The PBMCs used were ones drawn from 10 ml of fresh peripheral blood. V was pared by 6 bases and J by 4 bases, with 9 bases between. The CDR3 covers 12 residues. In germline, CDR1 is MDHEN, CDR2 SYDVKM.

The V call is TRBV28, the J call TRBJ1-2; D unclear. This sequence originates from an adult man with Graves' ophthalmopathy. The sample comprised peripheral blood. This CDR3 is CASSAIFYGYTF. The CDR3, as DNA: TGTGCCAGCAGCGCGATCTTCTATGGCTACACCTTC.